This is a list of T cell receptor beta chains from one sample in a study of immune evolution from preneoplasia to lung adenocarcinoma. TCRdb's copy holds only in-frame clones and misses some; the assay was immunoSEQ multiplex PCR. The sample yields 4,000 to 4,500 clones, about nine tenths seen once. Sequenced: FFPE minimally invasive lung adenocarcinoma tissue. The origin of the receptors is a donor older than 65 with lung adenocarcinoma. Each CDR3 is given with its conserved first and last residue. The order of the fields is D gene, V gene, clone size, J gene, CDR3 protein, CDR3 DNA. The D gene is left open where the match is weak. Only part of the rows carry a size: once, few, many, or a class if the clone is expanded.

D gene: .
V gene: TRBV20-1
clone size: .
J gene: TRBJ2-5
CDR3 protein: CSARFGGQYF
CDR3 DNA: TGCAGTGCTAGATTCGGAGGCCAGTACTTC

D gene: .
V gene: TRBV5-1
clone size: .
J gene: TRBJ2-7
CDR3 protein: CASSLGQKRHEQYF
CDR3 DNA: TGCGCCAGCAGCTTGGGACAGAAAAGGCACGAGCAGTACTTC

D gene: .
V gene: TRBV11-2
clone size: .
J gene: TRBJ2-1
CDR3 protein: CASSPRRNEQFF
CDR3 DNA: TGTGCCAGCAGCCCCAGGAGGAATGAGCAGTTCTTC

D gene: TRBD2
V gene: TRBV18
clone size: .
J gene: TRBJ2-3
CDR3 protein: CASSLTSGYSTDTQYF
CDR3 DNA: TGTGCCAGCTCATTGACTAGCGGGTATAGCACAGATACGCAGTATTTT

D gene: .
V gene: TRBV5-1
clone size: .
J gene: TRBJ2-7
CDR3 protein: CASSIGGGGGYEQYF
CDR3 DNA: TGCGCCAGCAGCATAGGGGGAGGAGGGGGGTACGAGCAGTACTTC

D gene: .
V gene: TRBV18
clone size: .
J gene: TRBJ2-7
CDR3 protein: CVSSPGQSYEQYF
CDR3 DNA: TGTGTCAGCTCACCAGGGCAGTCTTACGAGCAGTACTTC

D gene: .
V gene: TRBV7-3
clone size: .
J gene: TRBJ2-4
CDR3 protein: CASSLGSGNKNIQYF
CDR3 DNA: TGTGCCAGCAGCTTAGGTTCGGGGAACAAAAACATTCAGTACTTC

D gene: .
V gene: TRBV7-9
clone size: .
J gene: TRBJ2-7
CDR3 protein: CASSLPGGEQYF
CDR3 DNA: TGTGCCAGCAGCTTACCAGGCGGCGAGCAGTACTTC

D gene: TRBD1
V gene: TRBV6-5
clone size: .
J gene: TRBJ1-2
CDR3 protein: CASSPRDRGYGYTF
CDR3 DNA: TGTGCCAGCAGTCCCCGGGACAGGGGCTATGGCTACACCTTC

D gene: .
V gene: TRBV11-2
clone size: .
J gene: TRBJ2-1
CDR3 protein: CASSLEGLRFNEQFF
CDR3 DNA: TGTGCCAGCAGCTTAGAGGGACTGAGGTTCAATGAGCAGTTCTTC

D gene: TRBD2
V gene: TRBV5-1
clone size: .
J gene: TRBJ2-7
CDR3 protein: CASSPGLLSYEQYF
CDR3 DNA: TGCGCCAGCAGCCCGGGACTACTCTCCTACGAGCAGTACTTC

D gene: .
V gene: TRBV7-8
clone size: few
J gene: TRBJ1-1
CDR3 protein: CASSFFEGNTEAFF
CDR3 DNA: TGTGCCAGCAGCTTCTTCGAGGGGAACACTGAAGCTTTCTTT

D gene: TRBD2
V gene: TRBV5-6
clone size: .
J gene: TRBJ2-5
CDR3 protein: CASRKTGLAEETQYF
CDR3 DNA: TGTGCCAGCAGAAAGACGGGACTAGCGGAAGAGACCCAGTACTTC

D gene: TRBD1
V gene: TRBV6-1
clone size: few
J gene: TRBJ2-5
CDR3 protein: CASSGWTGGETQYF
CDR3 DNA: TGTGCCAGCAGTGGCTGGACAGGGGGAGAGACCCAGTACTTC

D gene: .
V gene: TRBV4-1
clone size: .
J gene: TRBJ2-2
CDR3 protein: CASSQPGPGAGELFF
CDR3 DNA: TGCGCCAGCAGCCAACCGGGTCCCGGGGCCGGGGAGCTGTTTTTT

D gene: .
V gene: TRBV11-2
clone size: once
J gene: TRBJ2-3
CDR3 protein: CASSSAPEGRGDTQYF
CDR3 DNA: TGTGCCAGCAGCTCGGCCCCCGAGGGTCGAGGGGATACGCAGTATTTT

D gene: TRBD2
V gene: TRBV30
clone size: .
J gene: TRBJ2-1
CDR3 protein: CAWSVGLDNEQFF
CDR3 DNA: TGTGCCTGGAGTGTGGGACTAGACAATGAGCAGTTCTTC

D gene: .
V gene: TRBV25-1
clone size: .
J gene: TRBJ2-7
CDR3 protein: CASSANYEQYF
CDR3 DNA: TGTGCCAGCAGTGCTAACTACGAGCAGTACTTC

D gene: .
V gene: TRBV7-9
clone size: .
J gene: TRBJ2-3
CDR3 protein: CASSSHYDTLKIDTQYF
CDR3 DNA: TGTGCCAGCAGCTCCCACTATGACACTTTAAAGATAGATACGCAGTATTTT

D gene: .
V gene: TRBV4-1
clone size: .
J gene: TRBJ2-1
CDR3 protein: CASSQVTKRDVNEQFF
CDR3 DNA: TGCGCCAGCAGCCAGGTTACCAAGAGAGATGTAAATGAGCAGTTCTTC

D gene: .
V gene: TRBV7-9
clone size: .
J gene: TRBJ2-1
CDR3 protein: CASSLVSYNEQFF
CDR3 DNA: TGTGCCAGCAGCTTAGTCAGTTACAATGAGCAGTTCTTC

D gene: .
V gene: TRBV6-5
clone size: once
J gene: TRBJ2-7
CDR3 protein: CASSLGLQQYF
CDR3 DNA: TGTGCCAGCAGTCTCGGTTTGCAGCAGTACTTC

D gene: TRBD1
V gene: TRBV4-3
clone size: once
J gene: TRBJ1-4
CDR3 protein: CASSTGQGSEKLFF
CDR3 DNA: TGCGCCAGCAGTACCGGACAGGGTAGTGAAAAACTGTTTTTT

D gene: .
V gene: TRBV11-2
clone size: few
J gene: TRBJ1-1
CDR3 protein: CASSLEPNTEAFF
CDR3 DNA: TGTGCCAGCAGCTTAGAACCGAACACTGAAGCTTTCTTT

D gene: .
V gene: TRBV7-9
clone size: .
J gene: TRBJ1-2
CDR3 protein: CASSLRQGDGYTF
CDR3 DNA: TGTGCCAGCAGCTTAAGGCAGGGTGATGGCTACACCTTC

D gene: TRBD2
V gene: TRBV19
clone size: .
J gene: TRBJ2-7
CDR3 protein: CASTAGTSGTYEQYF
CDR3 DNA: TGTGCCAGTACCGCCGGGACTAGCGGAACCTACGAGCAGTACTTC

D gene: .
V gene: TRBV7-3
clone size: .
J gene: TRBJ2-5
CDR3 protein: CASSLNSQETQYF
CDR3 DNA: TGTGCCAGCAGCTTAAACAGCCAAGAGACCCAGTACTTC